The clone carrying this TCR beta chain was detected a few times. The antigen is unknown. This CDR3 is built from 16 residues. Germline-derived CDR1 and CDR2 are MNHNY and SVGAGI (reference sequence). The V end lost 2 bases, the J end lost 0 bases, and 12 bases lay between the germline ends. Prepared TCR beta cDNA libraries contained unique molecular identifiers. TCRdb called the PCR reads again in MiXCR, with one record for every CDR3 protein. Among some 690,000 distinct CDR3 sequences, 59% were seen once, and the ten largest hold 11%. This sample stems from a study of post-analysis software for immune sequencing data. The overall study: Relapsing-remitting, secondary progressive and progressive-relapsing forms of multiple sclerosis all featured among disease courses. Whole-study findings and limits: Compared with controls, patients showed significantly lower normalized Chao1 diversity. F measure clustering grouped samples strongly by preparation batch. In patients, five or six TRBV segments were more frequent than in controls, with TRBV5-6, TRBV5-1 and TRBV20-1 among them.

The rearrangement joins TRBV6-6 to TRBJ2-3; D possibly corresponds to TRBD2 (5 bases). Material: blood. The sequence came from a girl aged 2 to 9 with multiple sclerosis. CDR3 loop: CASSYTSGSSTDTQYF. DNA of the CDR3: TGTGCCAGCAGTTACACGAGCGGATCTAGCACAGATACGCAGTATTTT.